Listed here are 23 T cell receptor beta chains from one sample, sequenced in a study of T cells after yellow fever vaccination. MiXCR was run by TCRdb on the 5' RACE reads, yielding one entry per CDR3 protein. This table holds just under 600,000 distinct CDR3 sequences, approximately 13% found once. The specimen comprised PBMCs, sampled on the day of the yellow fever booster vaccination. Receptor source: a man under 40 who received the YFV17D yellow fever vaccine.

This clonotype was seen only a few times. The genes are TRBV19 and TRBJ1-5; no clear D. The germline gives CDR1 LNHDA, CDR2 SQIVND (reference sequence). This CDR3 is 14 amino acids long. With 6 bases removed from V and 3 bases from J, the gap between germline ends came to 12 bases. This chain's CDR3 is CASSRTVTNQPQHF. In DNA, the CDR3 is TGTGCCAGTAGCCGGACCGTGACCAATCAGCCCCAGCATTTT.

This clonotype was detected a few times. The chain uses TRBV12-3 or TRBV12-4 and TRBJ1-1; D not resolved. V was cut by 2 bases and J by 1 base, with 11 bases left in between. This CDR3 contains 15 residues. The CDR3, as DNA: TGTGCCAGCAGTTTATTTGGACCGCGGAACACTGAAGCTTTCTTT. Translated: CASSLFGPRNTEAFF.

The CDR3 sequence is CASSFRTITGELFF. CDR3 in DNA: TGTGCCAGCAGTTTTAGGACTATAACCGGGGAGCTGTTTTTT. This chain uses TRBV12-3 or TRBV12-4 with TRBJ2-2, with D possibly being TRBD2 (6 bases). The V gene lost 3 bases and the J gene lost 5 bases, with 10 bases spanning the gap. This CDR3 spans 14 amino acids.

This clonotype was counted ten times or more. For the CDR3, the DNA is TGCGCCAGCGGGTCGACCCTAACAGGGGAGCTGTTTTTT. It is translated as CASGSTLTGELFF. This rearrangement joins TRBV4-1 to TRBJ2-2; D gene uncertain. Deletions cut 8 bases from V and 8 bases from J, with 15 bases between. Germline assignment: CDR1 MGHRA and CDR2 YSYEKL. The CDR3 spans 13 residues.

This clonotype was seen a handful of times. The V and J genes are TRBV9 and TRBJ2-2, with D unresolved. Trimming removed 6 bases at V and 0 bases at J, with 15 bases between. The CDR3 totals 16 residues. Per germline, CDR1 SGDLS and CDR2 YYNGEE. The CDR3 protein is CASTPGTAPNTGELFF. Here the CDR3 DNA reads TGTGCCAGCACCCCCGGAACCGCCCCGAACACCGGGGAGCTGTTTTTT.

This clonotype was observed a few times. Written as DNA, the CDR3 is TGTGCCAGCCGCAGGAACGGGGAGCTGTTTTTT. It translates to CASRRNGELFF. This rearrangement joins TRBV12-3 or TRBV12-4 to TRBJ2-2; the D is unclear. The V and J ends lost 8 bases and 7 bases respectively, with 8 bases between them. CDR3 length: 11 residues.

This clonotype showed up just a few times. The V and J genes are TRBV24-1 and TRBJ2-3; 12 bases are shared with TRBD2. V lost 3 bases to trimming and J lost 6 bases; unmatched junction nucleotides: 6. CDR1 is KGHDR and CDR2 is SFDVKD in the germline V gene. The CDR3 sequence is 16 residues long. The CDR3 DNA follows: TGTGCCACCAGTGATCGGACTAGCGGGATCATTGATACGCAGTATTTT. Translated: CATSDRTSGIIDTQYF.

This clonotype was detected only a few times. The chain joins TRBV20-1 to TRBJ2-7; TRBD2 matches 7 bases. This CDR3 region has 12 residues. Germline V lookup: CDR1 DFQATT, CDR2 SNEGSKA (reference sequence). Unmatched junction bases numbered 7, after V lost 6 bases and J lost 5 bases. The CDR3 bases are TGCAGTGCAAAGCGGGGCGGCAACGAGCAGTACTTC. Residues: CSAKRGGNEQYF.

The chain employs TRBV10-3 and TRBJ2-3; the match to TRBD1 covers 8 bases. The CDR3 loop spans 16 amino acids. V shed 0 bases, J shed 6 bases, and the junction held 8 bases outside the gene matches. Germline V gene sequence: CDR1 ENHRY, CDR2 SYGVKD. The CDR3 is CAISESKAGGLDTQYF. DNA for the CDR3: TGTGCCATCAGTGAGTCGAAGGCAGGGGGCTTGGATACGCAGTATTTT.

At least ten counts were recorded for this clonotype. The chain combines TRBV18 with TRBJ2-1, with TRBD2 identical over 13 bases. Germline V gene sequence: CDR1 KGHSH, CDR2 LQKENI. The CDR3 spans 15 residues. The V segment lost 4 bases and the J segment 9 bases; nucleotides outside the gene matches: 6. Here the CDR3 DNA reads TGTGCCAGCTCACTAGGACTAGCGGGAGTAGGTGAGCAGTTCTTC. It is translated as CASSLGLAGVGEQFF.

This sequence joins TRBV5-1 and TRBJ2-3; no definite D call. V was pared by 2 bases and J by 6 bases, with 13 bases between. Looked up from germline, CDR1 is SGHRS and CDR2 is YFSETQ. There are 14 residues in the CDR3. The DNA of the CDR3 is TGCGCCAGCAGCTTCCGAAAACCCGACGATACGCAGTATTTT. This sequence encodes CASSFRKPDDTQYF.

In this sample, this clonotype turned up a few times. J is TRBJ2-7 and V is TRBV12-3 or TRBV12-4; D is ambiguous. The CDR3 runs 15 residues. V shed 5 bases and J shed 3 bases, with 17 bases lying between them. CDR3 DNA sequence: TGTGCCAGCAGTGGGGTCGAGGCTTGGCGCTACGAGCAGTACTTC. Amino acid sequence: CASSGVEAWRYEQYF.

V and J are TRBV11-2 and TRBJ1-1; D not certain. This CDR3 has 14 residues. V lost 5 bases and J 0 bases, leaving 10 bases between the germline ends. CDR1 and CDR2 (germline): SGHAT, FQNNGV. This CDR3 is CASSPQIMNTEAFF. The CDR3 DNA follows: TGTGCCAGCAGCCCACAGATCATGAACACTGAAGCTTTCTTT.

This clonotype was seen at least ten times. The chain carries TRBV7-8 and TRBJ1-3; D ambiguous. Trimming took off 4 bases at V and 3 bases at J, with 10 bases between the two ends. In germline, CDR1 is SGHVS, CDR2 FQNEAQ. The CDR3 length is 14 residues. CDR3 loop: CASSSDSVGNTIYF. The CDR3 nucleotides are TGTGCCAGCAGCTCCGATTCGGTTGGAAACACCATATATTTT.

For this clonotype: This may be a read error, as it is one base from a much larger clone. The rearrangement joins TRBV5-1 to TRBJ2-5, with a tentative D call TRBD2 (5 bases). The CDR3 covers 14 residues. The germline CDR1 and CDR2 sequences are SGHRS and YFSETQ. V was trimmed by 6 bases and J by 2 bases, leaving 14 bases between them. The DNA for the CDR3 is TGCGCCAGCATCTTAAGAAGCGGACAAGAGACCCAGTACTTC. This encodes CASILRSGQETQYF.

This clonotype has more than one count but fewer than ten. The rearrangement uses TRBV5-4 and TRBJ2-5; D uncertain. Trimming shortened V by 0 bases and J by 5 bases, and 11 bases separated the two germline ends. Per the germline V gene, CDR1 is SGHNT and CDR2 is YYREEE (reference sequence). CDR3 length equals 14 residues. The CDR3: CASSLASVRETQYF. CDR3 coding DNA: TGTGCCAGCAGCTTGGCATCCGTGAGGGAGACCCAGTACTTC.

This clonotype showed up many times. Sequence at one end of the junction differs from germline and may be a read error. The DNA for the CDR3 is TGTGCCAGCAGTTTAGCGGGGGGCGATGGCTACACCTTC. Translated, it gives CASSLAGGDGYTF. The chain uses TRBV5-1 and TRBJ1-2; possibly TRBD1 for D (6 bases). Germline V gene sequence: CDR1 SGHRS, CDR2 YFSETQ. The CDR3 consists of 13 residues.

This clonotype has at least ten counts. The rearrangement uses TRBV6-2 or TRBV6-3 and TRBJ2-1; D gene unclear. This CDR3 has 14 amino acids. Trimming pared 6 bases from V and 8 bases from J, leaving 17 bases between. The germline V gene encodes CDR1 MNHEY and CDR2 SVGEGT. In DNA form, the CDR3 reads TGTGCCAGCAGCCGCCGGTTGGAGTCGTATGAGCAGTTCTTC. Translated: CASSRRLESYEQFF.

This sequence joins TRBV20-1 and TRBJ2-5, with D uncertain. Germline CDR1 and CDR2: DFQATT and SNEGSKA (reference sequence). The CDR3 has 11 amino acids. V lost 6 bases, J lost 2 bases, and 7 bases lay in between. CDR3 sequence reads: CSASRQETQYF. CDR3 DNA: TGCAGTGCCAGCCGGCAAGAGACCCAGTACTTC.

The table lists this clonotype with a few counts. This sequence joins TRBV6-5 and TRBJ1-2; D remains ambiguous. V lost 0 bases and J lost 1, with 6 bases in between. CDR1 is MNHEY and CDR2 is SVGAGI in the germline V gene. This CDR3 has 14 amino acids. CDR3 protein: CASSYSSSNYGYTF. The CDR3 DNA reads TGTGCCAGCAGTTACTCGAGCAGTAACTATGGCTACACCTTC.

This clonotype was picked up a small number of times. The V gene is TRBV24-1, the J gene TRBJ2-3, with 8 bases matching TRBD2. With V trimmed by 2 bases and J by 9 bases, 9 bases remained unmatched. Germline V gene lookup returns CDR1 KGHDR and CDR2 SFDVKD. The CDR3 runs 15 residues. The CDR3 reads CATSDSAGGSGTQYF. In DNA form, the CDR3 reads TGTGCCACCAGTGATTCGGCGGGGGGCTCAGGGACGCAGTATTTT.

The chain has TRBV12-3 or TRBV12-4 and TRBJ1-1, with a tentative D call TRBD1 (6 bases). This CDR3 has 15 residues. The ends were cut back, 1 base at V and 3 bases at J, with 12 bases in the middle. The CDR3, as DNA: TGTGCCAGCAGTTTAGTTCAGGGGACGGACACTGAAGCTTTCTTT. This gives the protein CASSLVQGTDTEAFF.

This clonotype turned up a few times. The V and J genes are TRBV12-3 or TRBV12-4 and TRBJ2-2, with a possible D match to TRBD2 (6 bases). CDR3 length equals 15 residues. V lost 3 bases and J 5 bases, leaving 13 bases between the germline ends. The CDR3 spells CASSFSQAGTGELFF. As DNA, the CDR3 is TGTGCCAGCAGTTTCTCACAGGCGGGGACCGGGGAGCTGTTTTTT.